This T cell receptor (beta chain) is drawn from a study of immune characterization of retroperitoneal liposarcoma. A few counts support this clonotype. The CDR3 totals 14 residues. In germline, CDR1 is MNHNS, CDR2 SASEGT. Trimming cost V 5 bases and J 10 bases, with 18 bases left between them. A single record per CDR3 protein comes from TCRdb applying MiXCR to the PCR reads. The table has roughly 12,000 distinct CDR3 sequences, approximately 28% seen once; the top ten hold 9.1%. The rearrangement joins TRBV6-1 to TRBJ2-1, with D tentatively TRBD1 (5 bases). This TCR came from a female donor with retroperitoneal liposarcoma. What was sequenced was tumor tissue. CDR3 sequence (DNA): TGTGCCAGCAGTTCCCCCCAGGGTGGCTACGAGCAGTTCTTC. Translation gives CASSSPQGGYEQFF.